Each of the 17 T cell receptor beta chains below was sequenced from the same sample in a study of T cells after posttransplantation cyclophosphamide. Data came from immunoSEQ multiplex PCR; TCRdb stores just in-frame clones and leaves some out. The sample records about 36,000 clones, roughly 78% being singletons. Treatment was busulfan-fludarabine conditioning, a marrow graft, and cyclophosphamide on days +3 and +4. Sequencing was performed on CD4+ T cells sorted from blood, taken around 2,000 days after a stem cell transplant with posttransplant cyclophosphamide. The receptor source for this set is a female patient aged 40 to 55 who received an allogeneic stem cell transplant from a related donor, was CMV-positive, and had no GVHD. Some T cells may originate from the graft donor.

The chain has TRBV7-9 and TRBJ1-2, with a weak D call TRBD1 (5 bases). This CDR3 contains 14 residues. Germline V gene data show CDR1 as SEHNR and CDR2 as FQNEAQ (reference sequence). The ends were cut back, 2 bases at V and 8 bases at J, with 15 bases in the middle. This chain's CDR3 is CASSLSPGTYGYTF. CDR3 DNA: TGTGCCAGCAGCTTATCCCCAGGGACTTACGGCTACACCTTC.

The rearrangement uses TRBV7-2 and TRBJ2-3; TRBD2 matches at 7 bases. This CDR3 is 14 amino acids long. Germline V gene sequence: CDR1 SGHTA, CDR2 FQGNSA. The ends lost 5 bases at V and 5 bases at J; junction bases unmatched: 7. The chain's CDR3 is CASSTRLAVDTQYF. In nucleotides, the CDR3 is TGTGCCAGCAGCACCAGACTAGCAGTAGATACGCAGTATTTT.

The J gene is TRBJ2-1, the V gene TRBV7-3; a possible D gene is TRBD2 (6 bases). There are 15 residues in the CDR3. The germline V gene encodes CDR1 SGHTA and CDR2 FQGTGA. Trimming took off 2 bases at V and 9 bases at J, with 17 bases between the two ends. The CDR3 bases are TGTGCCAGCAGCTTACTCTCGGGAGCCCAAGTTGAGCAGTTCTTC. Protein sequence: CASSLLSGAQVEQFF.

This rearrangement joins TRBV19 to TRBJ2-5; the match to TRBD2 covers 9 bases. The germline gives CDR1 LNHDA, CDR2 SQIVND (reference sequence). The J segment lost 5 bases and the V segment lost 3 bases, leaving 7 bases of the junction unmatched. This CDR3 region has 15 residues. CDR3 coding DNA: TGTGCCAGTAGTATGGATATAGCGGGGGTGGAGACCCAGTACTTC. It translates to CASSMDIAGVETQYF.

This clone came up a few times. This sequence joins TRBV7-2 and TRBJ1-6, with D unresolved. V lost 3 bases and J lost 2, with 11 bases in between. The germline V gene encodes CDR1 SGHTA and CDR2 FQGNSA. The CDR3 spans 16 residues. The CDR3 coding sequence is TGTGCCAGCAGCTTCCGCAGTCCCGCCTATAATTCACCCCTCCACTTT. Translating it yields CASSFRSPAYNSPLHF.

The chain uses TRBV11-2 and TRBJ1-1; D is uncertain. Trimming cost V 2 bases and J 4 bases, with 8 bases left between them. Looked up from germline, CDR1 is SGHAT and CDR2 is FQNNGV. This CDR3 comprises 13 residues. The CDR3 coding sequence is TGTGCCAGCAGCTTACTCGAGGGCACTGAAGCTTTCTTT. Its protein product is CASSLLEGTEAFF.

This clone showed up just once. V is TRBV11-3 and J is TRBJ2-3; 10 bases line up with TRBD2. Germline CDR1 and CDR2: SGHNT and YENEEA. With 5 bases clipped from V and 1 base from J, the junction kept 6 bases outside the gene matches. The CDR3 has 16 amino acids. CDR3 protein: CASSPGLAFGTDTQYF. The CDR3, as DNA: TGTGCCAGCAGCCCGGGACTAGCGTTCGGCACAGATACGCAGTATTTT. Variable domain in full (rest from reference TRBV11-3 and TRBJ2-3): EAGVVQSPRYKIIEKKQPVAFWCNPISGHNTLYWYLQNLGQGPELLIRYENEEAVDDSQLPKDRFSAERLKGVDSTLKIQPAELGDSAVYLCASSPGLAFGTDTQYFGPGTRLTVL.

The chain recombines TRBV6-1 with TRBJ1-1, with TRBD1 as a possible D gene (6 bases). V gave up 4 bases and J gave up 3 bases, with 9 bases separating them. Per germline, CDR1 MNHNS and CDR2 SASEGT. CDR3 length: 13 amino acids. CDR3 sequence (DNA): TGTGCCAGCAGTGGGGCAGGGGACACTGAAGCTTTCTTT. Its translation: CASSGAGDTEAFF.

The chain is built from TRBV6-1 and TRBJ2-2; weak D call: TRBD2 (5 bases). Looked up from germline, CDR1 is MNHNS and CDR2 is SASEGT. CDR3 size: 16 residues. Trimming stripped 1 base from V and 4 bases from J, with 13 bases between. The CDR3 reads CASSEEGNRGTGELFF. The CDR3 region has the DNA TGTGCCAGCAGTGAAGAAGGTAACCGGGGCACCGGGGAGCTGTTTTTT.

The rearrangement joins TRBV12-5 to TRBJ1-5; TRBD1 might be the D (5 bases). Per the germline V gene, CDR1 is LGHNT and CDR2 is FRNRAP. V shed 6 bases and J shed 6 bases, with 21 bases lying between them. The CDR3 is 16 residues long. The CDR3 reads CASGPSTGSPTQPQHF. CDR3 in DNA: TGTGCTAGTGGGCCTTCTACAGGTAGCCCCACTCAGCCCCAGCATTTT.

The chain couples TRBV18 to TRBJ1-6; TRBD1 might be the D (6 bases). Germline V gene lookup returns CDR1 KGHSH and CDR2 LQKENI. CDR3 size: 16 residues. V was shortened by 2 bases and J by 3 bases, with 11 bases between the two germline ends. CDR3 nucleotide sequence: TGTGCCAGCTCACCAGGGATACAGGGCTATAATTCACCCCTCCACTTT. Translated, it gives CASSPGIQGYNSPLHF. The whole variable domain, filled in from reference TRBV18 and TRBJ1-6, reads NAGVMQNPRHLVRRRGQEARLRCSPMKGHSHVYWYRQLPEEGLKFMVYLQKENIIDESGMPKERFSAEFPKEGPSILRIQQVVRGDSAAYFCASSPGIQGYNSPLHFGNGTRLTVT.

This CDR3 reads CASSSGQGGGYTF. The CDR3 region has the DNA TGTGCCAGTAGTTCCGGACAGGGCGGTGGCTACACCTTC. This chain links TRBV19 with TRBJ1-2; 8 bases line up with TRBD1. Germline CDR1 and CDR2: LNHDA and SQIVND (reference sequence). CDR3 length equals 13 residues. Trimming cost V 5 bases and J 7 bases; bases outside gene matches: 6. The full variable domain, completed using reference TRBV19 and TRBJ1-2, is DGGITQSPKYLFRKEGQNVTLSCEQNLNHDAMYWYRQDPGQGLRLIYYSQIVNDFQKGDIAEGYSVSREKKESFPLTVTSAQKNPTAFYLCASSSGQGGGYTFGSGTRLTVV.

The genes are TRBV5-6 and TRBJ2-5; 10 nucleotides match TRBD1. Germline CDR1 reads SGHDT; CDR2 reads YYEEEE. The CDR3 length is 14 residues. J was trimmed by 5 bases and V by 3 bases; bases with no gene match: 4. Here the CDR3 reads CASSSGQGMETQYF. DNA of the CDR3: TGTGCCAGCAGCTCGGGACAGGGGATGGAGACCCAGTACTTC.

This clone turned up a few times. The chain couples TRBV7-9 to TRBJ2-7, with a weak D call TRBD1 (5 bases). CDR3 length equals 11 residues. Germline V gives CDR1 SEHNR, CDR2 FQNEAQ (reference sequence). V was clipped by 4 bases and J by 7 bases, with 8 bases between them. DNA of the CDR3: TGTGCCAGCAGCTCTCGGACAGAGCAGTACTTC. Translating it yields CASSSRTEQYF.

The J gene is TRBJ2-3, the V gene TRBV19, with 9 bases aligning to TRBD2. Germline V gives CDR1 LNHDA, CDR2 SQIVND (reference sequence). This CDR3 contains 15 residues. V lost 3 bases to trimming and J lost 3 bases; unmatched junction nucleotides: 4. The CDR3 coding sequence is TGTGCCAGTAGTATCCTGCGGGGGGGGACAGATACGCAGTATTTT. This sequence encodes CASSILRGGTDTQYF.

This chain uses TRBV27 with TRBJ2-5; the match to TRBD2 covers 8 bases. Germline CDR1 is MNHEY and CDR2 is SMNVEV (reference sequence). The CDR3 totals 16 residues. Trimming took 5 bases from V and 4 from J; bases not matched to a gene: 12. CDR3 in amino acids: CASSPTGTRSGETQYF. The CDR3 DNA reads TGTGCCAGCAGTCCCACCGGGACTAGGAGTGGAGAGACCCAGTACTTC.

The DNA for the CDR3 is TGTGCCAGCAGTGAAACTAGCGGGGGGGCCTACGAGCAGTACTTC. Amino acid sequence: CASSETSGGAYEQYF. The chain combines TRBV2 with TRBJ2-7; 13 positions agree with TRBD2. The germline V gene encodes CDR1 SNHLY and CDR2 FYNNEI. This CDR3 comprises 15 residues. The trim removed 2 bases at V and 2 bases at J, leaving 0 bases unmatched.